This T cell receptor beta chain was sequenced for a study of OX40 agonist ivuxolimab in advanced cancers. Study-wide points: The specificity for antigen of the expanded peripheral T cells was not determined.

In regard to this clone: Its antigen is as yet unknown.

TCRdb keeps only in-frame clones here, not all; method: immunoSEQ multiplex PCR. The sample consists of more than 65,000 clones, around nine tenths of them appearing once. The source is an adult with an advanced solid tumor such as melanoma, head and neck, liver or kidney cancer. The sample in question was CD4+ or CD8+ T cells sorted from blood, obtained in a trial of the OX40 agonist ivuxolimab.

The CDR3 bases are TGTGCCAGCAGTGAAATTGCGGGAGTAGCTAATGAGCAGTTCTTC. This gives the protein CASSEIAGVANEQFF. This chain links TRBV6-1 with TRBJ2-1, with 7 bases lining up with TRBD2. The germline V gene encodes CDR1 MNHNS and CDR2 SASEGT. The CDR3 has 15 residues. After removal of 2 bases from V and 7 bases from J, the junction contained 8 bases not matched to a gene.